This T cell receptor beta chain was recovered during a study of shared clonotypes between healthy human individuals. Per the germline V gene, CDR1 is SEHNR and CDR2 is FQNEAQ (reference sequence). V lost 1 base and J lost 6, with 10 bases in between. The CDR3 spans 13 residues. The table came from immunoSEQ multiplex PCR; TCRdb's copy has only in-frame clones and leaves some out. The profile shows hundreds of thousands of clones, roughly 84% of them singletons. The V gene is TRBV7-9, the J gene TRBJ2-7, with no clear D. The receptor comes from a man younger than 35 in good health. The sequenced sample was memory CD8+ T cells sorted from blood. As to subset: CD45RO+ cells pooled with CCR7-negative TemRA cells. CDR3 amino acids: CASSLDGLLEQYF. CDR3 coding DNA: TGTGCCAGCAGCTTAGACGGATTACTCGAGCAGTACTTC.